One and the same sample provided the 10 T cell receptor beta chains below, sequenced in a study of neurological immune-mediated disorders. TCRdb called the 5' RACE reads again in MiXCR, with one record for every CDR3 protein. The sample lists fewer than 40,000 distinct CDR3 sequences, about 4.8% seen once, with around 9% in the top ten. Sequenced material: CD4+ T cells from blood. Source of these receptors: a young man in good health.

There are many counts of this clonotype. This chain links TRBV7-2 with TRBJ2-4; possible D gene TRBD2, 5 bases. V lost 3 bases to trimming and J lost 3 bases, with 6 bases between them. Per the germline V gene, CDR1 is SGHTA and CDR2 is FQGNSA. The CDR3 spans 13 residues. The CDR3 reads CASSFRDKNIQYF. CDR3 nucleotide sequence: TGTGCCAGCAGCTTTCGGGACAAAAACATTCAGTACTTC.

This clonotype was seen ten or more times. The chain uses TRBV2 and TRBJ2-1; TRBD2 aligns across 7 bases. V shed 8 bases, J shed 6 bases, and the junction held 7 bases outside the gene matches. CDR3 length: 13 amino acids. Germline CDR1 SNHLY, CDR2 FYNNEI. In DNA, the CDR3 is TGTGCCAGCCTCGGCAGGGAGGGCAATGAGCAGTTCTTC. This translates into CASLGREGNEQFF.

V is TRBV29-1 and J is TRBJ1-1; no clear D. Between the trimmed V and J ends, which lost 5 bases and 5 bases, there was a span of 18 bases. Germline assignment: CDR1 SQVTM and CDR2 ANQGSEA. CDR3 length: 14 amino acids. CDR3 region: CSVTSWGGETEAFF. CDR3 DNA: TGCAGCGTTACCAGTTGGGGTGGGGAAACTGAAGCTTTCTTT.

This clonotype was recorded many times. The CDR3 region is CASSSPGSGGANEQFF. CDR3 DNA: TGCGCCAGCAGCTCCCCCGGTAGCGGGGGGGCCAATGAGCAGTTCTTC. The chain joins TRBV5-1 to TRBJ2-1; 11 nucleotides agree with TRBD2. J gave up 6 bases and V 3 bases, and 8 bases lay outside the gene matches. Germline assignment: CDR1 SGHRS and CDR2 YFSETQ. This CDR3 region has 16 residues.

This clonotype came up many times. V is TRBV7-9 and J is TRBJ1-2, with D unresolved. Germline CDR1 reads SEHNR; CDR2 reads FQNEAQ (reference sequence). Trimming removed 3 bases from V and 0 bases from J, with 5 bases in between. This CDR3 is 13 amino acids long. The CDR3 reads CASSLESNYGYTF. CDR3 DNA sequence: TGTGCCAGCAGCTTGGAATCTAACTATGGCTACACCTTC.

This clonotype was observed at least ten times. DNA of the CDR3: TGTGCCACCGGGACAGGGAACACTGAAGCTTTCTTT. Protein: CATGTGNTEAFF. The chain recombines TRBV19 with TRBJ1-1, with 8 bases identical to TRBD1. This CDR3 comprises 12 residues. Germline V lookup: CDR1 LNHDA, CDR2 SQIVND (reference sequence). The V gene end was trimmed by 10 bases and the J gene end by 1 base; junction bases not matched to a gene: 2.

This clonotype was observed at least ten times. With a much larger clone just one base away, this may be a read error. This sequence joins TRBV20-1 and TRBJ1-2; D gene uncertain. Germline V lookup: CDR1 DFQATT, CDR2 SNEGSKA (reference sequence). This CDR3 has 13 residues. DNA of the CDR3: TGCGGTGCTAGCGCCCCAGTATACTATGGCTACACCTTC. This translates into CGASAPVYYGYTF.

The rearrangement uses TRBV18 and TRBJ2-3; TRBD2 matches at 7 bases. Germline CDR1 is KGHSH and CDR2 is LQKENI. Trimming at V came to 3 bases and at J to 11 bases, leaving 20 bases not matched to a gene. The CDR3 runs to 17 residues. The CDR3 region is CASSPPTSRGLSGRQYF. The CDR3 DNA reads as TGTGCCAGCTCACCTCCGACTAGCCGGGGCCTCTCGGGAAGGCAGTATTTT.

This clonotype showed up many times. V usage is TRBV20-1 and J usage is TRBJ2-7; 10 bases match TRBD1. V lost 3 bases to trimming and J lost 0 bases; unmatched junction nucleotides: 11. From germline, CDR1 is DFQATT and CDR2 SNEGSKA (reference sequence). The CDR3 contains 17 residues. Here the CDR3 reads CSASLISGQGSSYEQYF. CDR3 DNA: TGCAGTGCTAGCTTAATCTCGGGACAGGGGAGCTCCTACGAGCAGTACTTC.

This clonotype was observed many times. This chain connects TRBV29-1 to TRBJ2-3, with unresolved D. CDR3 length equals 15 residues. CDR1 is SQVTM, CDR2 ANQGSEA, per germline. V was cut by 7 bases and J by 0 bases, with 17 bases left in between. CDR3 region: CSGRKGSTSTDTQYF. Here the CDR3 DNA reads TGCAGCGGCCGGAAGGGCAGCACTAGCACAGATACGCAGTATTTT.